These 29 T cell receptor beta chains share one sample of origin, sequenced in a study of T cell repertoires in cytomegalovirus infection. The antigens for these receptors are not known. Each CDR3 protein is one row after TCRdb ran MiXCR on the reads. This sample has 650,000 to 900,000 distinct CDR3 sequences, with around a third found just once. The sample was cultured CD8+ T cells from PBMCs, taken from culture after CMV antigen stimulation. These receptors were taken from a human donor in good health (CMV status not recorded). Some clones in this sample may be carry-over from other donors' samples.

This sequence joins TRBV4-1 and TRBJ2-5; D perhaps matches TRBD2 (5 bases). The CDR3 has 16 amino acids. Germline V gene sequence: CDR1 MGHRA, CDR2 YSYEKL. Trimming took off 3 bases at V and 4 bases at J, with 18 bases between the two ends. For the CDR3, the DNA is TGCGCCAGCAGCCAGATACTAGATCTAGGTCTAGAGACCCAGTACTTC. Translated, it gives CASSQILDLGLETQYF.

This clonotype was found many times. The chain is built from TRBV7-9 and TRBJ2-6, with 7 bases that match TRBD1. CDR1 and CDR2 (germline): SEHNR, FQNEAQ (reference sequence). CDR3 size: 16 residues. Trimming removed 5 bases from V and 0 bases from J; junction bases left unmatched: 4. The CDR3 sequence is CASSGDRSSGANVLTF. In DNA, the CDR3 is TGTGCCAGCAGCGGGGACAGAAGCTCTGGGGCCAACGTCCTGACTTTC.

The rearrangement uses TRBV19 and TRBJ1-5; D unresolved. Germline CDR1 LNHDA, CDR2 SQIVND (reference sequence). There are 15 residues in the CDR3. Trimming removed 2 bases at V and 0 bases at J, with 8 bases between. CDR3 sequence: CASSISQYSNQPQHF. The CDR3 DNA is TGTGCCAGTAGTATATCGCAGTATAGCAATCAGCCCCAGCATTTT.

V gene TRBV15 combines with J gene TRBJ2-2, with 10 bases lining up with TRBD1. CDR3 length: 15 amino acids. With 5 bases clipped from V and 2 bases from J, the junction kept 2 bases outside the gene matches. Germline CDR1 and CDR2: LNHNV and YYDKDF (reference sequence). The CDR3 DNA is TGTGCCACCAGCCGGACAGGGGGAAACACCGGGGAGCTGTTTTTT. This translates into CATSRTGGNTGELFF.

This clonotype was found a few times. This chain links TRBV7-6 with TRBJ1-5, with a weak D call TRBD1 (5 bases). The CDR3 has 17 amino acids. V lost 0 bases and J 0 bases, leaving 12 bases between the germline ends. Germline CDR1 reads SGHVS; CDR2 reads FNYEAQ. The CDR3 coding sequence is TGTGCCAGCAGCTTAGCGTTGGGGGGGGATAGCAATCAGCCCCAGCATTTT. It is translated as CASSLALGGDSNQPQHF.

This clonotype was counted many times. The chain joins TRBV7-6 to TRBJ1-1, with D possibly TRBD1 on 5 matching bases. Deletions cut 5 bases from V and 1 base from J, with 11 bases between. The length of the CDR3 is 14 residues. Looked up from germline, CDR1 is SGHVS and CDR2 is FNYEAQ. The CDR3 loop reads CASSPGGENTEAFF. The CDR3 coding sequence is TGTGCCAGCAGCCCGGGGGGGGAGAACACTGAAGCTTTCTTT.

The genes are TRBV27 and TRBJ1-2; weak D call: TRBD1 (6 bases). Germline-derived CDR1 and CDR2 are MNHEY and SMNVEV (reference sequence). The CDR3 loop spans 15 amino acids. Trimming cost V 0 bases and J 7 bases, with 15 bases left between them. CDR3 coding DNA: TGTGCCAGCAGTTTATCGTGGGGGGCGCCCACTGGCTACACCTTC. The encoded protein is CASSLSWGAPTGYTF.

This rearrangement joins TRBV3-1 to TRBJ1-2; D unresolved. Trimming stripped 0 bases from V and 4 bases from J, with 9 bases between. This CDR3 has 14 amino acids. The germline CDR1 and CDR2 sequences are LGHDT and YNNKEL (reference sequence). CDR3: CASSQEFPVYGYTF. The CDR3 DNA reads TGTGCCAGCAGCCAAGAGTTTCCGGTCTATGGCTACACCTTC.

The V gene is TRBV6-5, the J gene TRBJ1-6; D not resolved. V was cut by 8 bases and J by 0 bases, with 11 bases left in between. CDR1 is MNHEY and CDR2 is SVGAGI in the germline V gene. The CDR3 spans 15 residues. DNA for the CDR3: TGTGCCAGCTCCGATGCGGGCTCCTATAATTCACCCCTCCACTTT. Its translation is CASSDAGSYNSPLHF.

The V and J genes are TRBV6-2 or TRBV6-3 and TRBJ2-7; 12 bases match TRBD2. V lost 6 bases, J lost 5 bases, and 5 bases stayed unmatched. Germline values: CDR1 MNHEY, CDR2 SVGEGT. There are 14 residues in the CDR3. CDR3 in amino acids: CASSTSGGRNEQYF. CDR3 DNA: TGTGCCAGCAGCACTAGCGGGGGGCGTAACGAGCAGTACTTC.

The chain links TRBV6-2 or TRBV6-3 to TRBJ2-1; 7 bases line up with TRBD2. J was trimmed by 3 bases and V by 11 bases; bases with no gene match: 13. Germline CDR1 is MNHEY and CDR2 is SVGEGT. This CDR3 comprises 15 residues. CDR3 nucleotide sequence: TGTGCCGGGGGATCTTCGGCGGGGGACTACAATGAGCAGTTCTTC. Its protein is CAGGSSAGDYNEQFF.

This clonotype has just a few counts. The chain uses TRBV24-1 and TRBJ1-5; 10 positions match TRBD1. The junction had 5 bases not matched to a gene; V was cut back by 7 bases and J by 0 bases. Germline V lookup: CDR1 KGHDR, CDR2 SFDVKD. There are 16 residues in the CDR3. DNA of the CDR3: TGTGCCACCAGCGACAGGGGGCATTTTAGCAATCAGCCCCAGCATTTT. It translates to CATSDRGHFSNQPQHF.

The V call is TRBV2, the J call TRBJ1-1; 8 bases line up with TRBD1. Germline V gene data show CDR1 as SNHLY and CDR2 as FYNNEI. With 9 bases clipped from V and 0 bases from J, the junction kept 0 bases outside the gene matches. CDR3 length: 12 amino acids. The CDR3 DNA is TGTGCCAGACAGGGGGTGAACACTGAAGCTTTCTTT. Translating gives CARQGVNTEAFF.

This clonotype was counted only a few times. The rearrangement uses TRBV28 and TRBJ2-3; weak D call: TRBD1 (5 bases). Germline V gene data show CDR1 as MDHEN and CDR2 as SYDVKM. This CDR3 is built from 16 residues. With 1 base removed from V and 4 bases from J, the gap between germline ends came to 15 bases. The CDR3 region is CASSLFGPGLSDTQYF. The CDR3 region has the DNA TGTGCCAGCAGTTTATTTGGACCAGGGTTGTCAGATACGCAGTATTTT.

The chain couples TRBV12-3 or TRBV12-4 to TRBJ1-6; D not certain. V lost 6 bases to trimming and J lost 7 bases, with 16 bases between them. This CDR3 is 15 amino acids long. In DNA form, the CDR3 reads TGTGCCAGCAGCAACTTTTGGGTATCCAATTCACCCCTCCACTTT. It specifies CASSNFWVSNSPLHF.

The V gene is TRBV7-8, the J gene TRBJ2-3, with unresolved D. The CDR3 is 16 amino acids. Trimming removed 2 bases at V and 5 bases at J, with 17 bases between. Germline values: CDR1 SGHVS, CDR2 FQNEAQ. The CDR3 loop is CASSLPRYGVGDTQYF. As DNA, the CDR3 is TGTGCCAGCAGCTTACCGCGGTATGGGGTCGGAGATACGCAGTATTTT.

V usage is TRBV7-9 and J usage is TRBJ2-2; D assignment may be TRBD1 or TRBD2 (5 bases each). This CDR3 contains 16 residues. V lost 5 bases and J lost 0, with 13 bases in between. The V gene's germline CDR1 is SEHNR and CDR2 FQNEAQ (reference sequence). CDR3 in amino acids: CASSPPGPANTGELFF. For the CDR3, the DNA is TGTGCCAGCAGCCCGCCGGGACCCGCGAACACCGGGGAGCTGTTTTTT.

The CDR3 protein is CASSQKVGGNGNTIYF. CDR3 bases: TGTGCCAGCAGCCAGAAGGTGGGAGGGAACGGAAACACCATATATTTT. This chain links TRBV3-1 with TRBJ1-3, with D uncertain. CDR3 length: 16 residues. Germline CDR1 LGHDT, CDR2 YNNKEL (reference sequence). The germline V and J ends were trimmed by 3 bases and 4 bases, with 16 bases remaining between them.

This rearrangement joins TRBV6-5 to TRBJ2-1; the match to TRBD2 covers 16 bases. Germline V CDR1 and CDR2: MNHEY, SVGAGI. V trimming: 2 bases; J trimming: 1 base; junction bases outside the gene matches: 8. CDR3 length: 20 residues. CDR3: CASSYQGLAGGLSSYNEQFF. The CDR3 coding sequence is TGTGCCAGCAGTTACCAGGGACTAGCGGGGGGGCTGAGTTCCTACAATGAGCAGTTCTTC.

The V and J genes are TRBV7-6 and TRBJ2-1; TRBD2 matches 10 bases. This CDR3 is built from 16 residues. The V gene's germline CDR1 is SGHVS and CDR2 FNYEAQ. With V trimmed by 4 bases and J by 8 bases, 11 bases remained unmatched. Here the CDR3 DNA reads TGTGCCAGCAGCTCTTACAGCGGGGGGGCCGGGGATGAGCAGTTCTTC. Its protein product is CASSSYSGGAGDEQFF.

This clonotype was observed a handful of times. The chain uses TRBV12-3 or TRBV12-4 and TRBJ1-3; D is uncertain. Trimming took off 2 bases at V and 4 bases at J, with 6 bases between the two ends. The CDR3 loop spans 13 amino acids. Here the CDR3 reads CASSLSAGNTIYF. The DNA of the CDR3 is TGTGCCAGCAGTTTAAGCGCGGGAAACACCATATATTTT.

The chain employs TRBV7-2 and TRBJ2-3; D not certain. Trimming removed 1 base at V and 2 bases at J, with 13 bases between. From germline, CDR1 is SGHTA and CDR2 FQGNSA. CDR3 length: 16 residues. The chain's CDR3 is CASSLVVRWTTDTQYF. In DNA, the CDR3 is TGTGCCAGCAGCTTAGTTGTTCGCTGGACCACAGATACGCAGTATTTT. The entire variable domain, with the rest obtained from reference TRBV7-2 and TRBJ2-3, is as follows: GAGVSQSPSNKVTEKGKDVELRCDPISGHTALYWYRQSLGQGLEFLIYFQGNSAPDKSGLPSDRFSAERTGGSVSTLTIQRTQQEDSAVYLCASSLVVRWTTDTQYFGPGTRLTVL.

The gene calls are TRBV6-8 and TRBJ1-5; maybe TRBD1 (6 bases). The CDR3 consists of 15 residues. Germline CDR1 reads MNHGY; CDR2 reads SAAAGT. With 1 base removed from V and 4 bases from J, the gap between germline ends came to 11 bases. As DNA, the CDR3 is TGTGCCAGCAGTTACTGCCGAACAGGGAATCAGCCCCAGCATTTT. This gives the protein CASSYCRTGNQPQHF.

As for this clonotype: A much larger clone is a single base away; this may be a read error. The chain has TRBV6-1 and TRBJ2-7; the D gene could be TRBD1 or TRBD2 (6 bases each). The germline V gene encodes CDR1 MNHNS and CDR2 SASEGT. CDR3 length: 18 residues. Trimming stripped 2 bases from V and 3 bases from J, with 23 bases between. CDR3 region: CASSELGTGRISVYEQYV. As DNA, the CDR3 is TGTGCCAGCAGTGAACTGGGAACAGGGAGGATTTCGGTCTACGAGCAGTACGTC.

This clonotype was observed a handful of times. This rearrangement joins TRBV6-2 or TRBV6-3 to TRBJ2-7; a weak D match, TRBD1 (5 bases). CDR1 MNHEY and CDR2 SVGEGT come from the germline V gene. The V and J ends lost 0 bases and 1 base respectively, with 10 bases between them. The CDR3 loop spans 15 amino acids. The CDR3 sequence is CASSYSARTSYEQYV. CDR3 bases: TGTGCCAGCAGTTACTCTGCCCGGACATCCTACGAGCAGTACGTC.

This clonotype has a count of ten or more. This chain links TRBV7-9 with TRBJ1-2; TRBD1 agrees at 8 bases. This CDR3 is built from 15 residues. Germline loops: CDR1 SEHNR, CDR2 FQNEAQ (reference sequence). After removal of 4 bases from V and 4 bases from J, the junction contained 8 bases not matched to a gene. The CDR3 loop reads CASSSGTGLPYGYTF. The CDR3 DNA is TGTGCCAGCAGCTCCGGGACAGGCCTACCCTATGGCTACACCTTC.

This clonotype was seen many times. V gene TRBV2 combines with J gene TRBJ2-2; the D gene could be TRBD1 or TRBD2 (6 bases each). Germline values: CDR1 SNHLY, CDR2 FYNNEI. Deletions cut 4 bases from V and 1 base from J, with 13 bases between. This CDR3 is 16 amino acids long. The CDR3 sequence: CASSGGAERNTGELFF. In DNA form, the CDR3 reads TGTGCCAGCAGTGGGGGGGCCGAACGGAACACCGGGGAGCTGTTTTTT.

The rearrangement links TRBV7-3 to TRBJ2-1; no reliable D call. V lost 0 bases to trimming and J lost 4 bases, with 16 bases between them. In germline, CDR1 is SGHTA, CDR2 FQGTGA. This CDR3 is built from 17 residues. This CDR3 is CASSLTIRNTEYNEQFF. The DNA of the CDR3 is TGTGCCAGCAGCTTAACTATAAGGAACACGGAGTACAATGAGCAGTTCTTC.

About this clonotype itself: Just one base apart from a much larger clone, this may be a read error. V gene TRBV2 combines with J gene TRBJ2-7, with no clear D. There are 11 residues in the CDR3. Per the germline V gene, CDR1 is SNHLY and CDR2 is FYNNEI. Trimming removed 3 bases from V and 2 bases from J, with 2 bases in between. The CDR3 nucleotides read TGTGCCAGCAGTGATGCCTACGAGCAGTACGTC. It codes for CASSDAYEQYV.